These T cell receptor beta chains were read from a single sample in a study of CD8 T cells in Susac syndrome. TCRdb passed the immunoSEQ multiplex PCR reads through MiXCR, listing each CDR3 protein once. The top ten clones hold 0.5% to 0.55% of a sample with 45,000 to 55,000 distinct CDR3 sequences, roughly 93% of them seen once. What was sequenced was CD8+ T cells from PBMCs. The source is a human donor in good health. Both conserved end residues are part of each CDR3. A D gene is named only where the DNA matches it firmly. Clone size, where shown, is once, few, many, or a class for clones that have expanded.

D gene | J gene | V gene | clone size | CDR3 protein | CDR3 DNA
- | TRBJ1-1 | TRBV5-6 | - | CASSLGLMNTEAFF | TGTGCCAGCAGCCTGGGACTGATGAACACTGAAGCTTTCTTT
TRBD2 | TRBJ2-7 | TRBV4-1 | few | CASSQSGTSGYEQYF | TGCGCCAGCAGCCAGTCCGGGACTAGCGGCTACGAGCAGTACTTC
TRBD2 | TRBJ2-5 | TRBV6-1 | - | CASTPRLAVRPETQYF | TGTGCCAGCACCCCTAGACTAGCGGTGAGACCGGAGACCCAGTACTTC
TRBD1 | TRBJ2-7 | TRBV7-6 | - | CASSPWAGGVYEQYF | TGTGCCAGCAGCCCCTGGGCAGGGGGCGTCTACGAGCAGTACTTC
TRBD2 | TRBJ2-1 | TRBV12-3/TRBV12-4 | - | CASSRTSGRPPYNEQFF | TGTGCCAGCAGTCGGACTAGCGGGAGGCCGCCCTACAATGAGCAGTTCTTC
- | TRBJ1-5 | TRBV28 | - | CASTYGRSNQPQHF | TGTGCCAGCACCTATGGCAGGTCAAATCAGCCCCAGCATTTT
- | TRBJ2-3 | TRBV29-1 | - | CSVVLIADTQYF | TGCAGCGTTGTACTCATAGCGGATACGCAGTATTTT
TRBD1 | TRBJ2-7 | TRBV9 | once | CASSAPGTGPYEQYF | TGTGCCAGCAGCGCACCCGGGACAGGGCCCTACGAGCAGTACTTC
- | TRBJ2-1 | TRBV19 | - | CASSSKGVEIDNEQFF | TGTGCCAGTAGTTCAAAGGGGGTAGAGATCGACAATGAGCAGTTCTTC
TRBD2 | TRBJ2-5 | TRBV15 | - | CATSGGLAAYQETQYF | TGTGCCACCAGCGGCGGACTAGCAGCGTACCAAGAGACCCAGTACTTC
- | TRBJ2-7 | TRBV27 | - | CASSIQGTYEQYF | TGTGCCAGCAGTATCCAGGGAACCTACGAGCAGTACTTC
- | TRBJ1-1 | TRBV2 | - | CASRTGGTEVFF | TGTGCCAGCAGGACCGGGGGCACTGAAGTTTTCTTT
- | TRBJ1-5 | TRBV13 | - | CASSSGSGGNQPQHF | TGTGCCAGCAGCTCCGGATCTGGTGGCAATCAGCCCCAGCATTTT
- | TRBJ2-1 | TRBV29-1 | once | CSVDLAYNEQFF | TGCAGCGTTGATTTGGCCTACAATGAGCAGTTCTTC
- | TRBJ1-2 | TRBV13 | - | CASRPLSQGQNYGYTF | TGTGCCAGCAGACCCCTCTCTCAGGGGCAGAACTATGGCTACACCTTC
- | TRBJ1-1 | TRBV5-1 | - | CASSSWGGTAEAFF | TGCGCCAGCAGTTCGTGGGGAGGGACCGCTGAAGCTTTCTTT
- | TRBJ1-5 | TRBV28 | - | CASSPRLGNQPQHF | TGTGCCAGCAGCCCCAGGTTGGGCAATCAGCCCCAGCATTTT
- | TRBJ2-7 | TRBV28 | - | CASSLRDPYEQYF | TGTGCCAGCAGCCTCCGGGACCCCTACGAGCAGTACTTC
- | TRBJ2-3 | TRBV7-2 | - | CASSGGSTDTQYF | TGTGCCAGCAGCGGCGGGAGCACAGATACGCAGTATTTT
- | TRBJ1-3 | TRBV29-1 | - | CSVVPEKIPGNTIYF | TGCAGCGTTGTCCCTGAAAAGATTCCTGGAAACACCATATATTTT
TRBD2 | TRBJ2-7 | TRBV19 | - | CASSIVREGTYEQYF | TGTGCCAGTAGTATAGTACGGGAGGGCACCTACGAGCAGTACTTC
- | TRBJ2-3 | TRBV28 | - | CASSLSLSLDSTDTQYF | TGTGCCAGCAGTTTAAGTTTAAGCCTGGACAGCACAGATACGCAGTATTTT
- | TRBJ1-1 | TRBV28 | - | CASSLSENTEAFF | TGTGCCAGCAGTTTATCGGAGAACACTGAAGCTTTCTTT
- | TRBJ1-2 | TRBV5-1 | once | CASSFGGNYGYTF | TGCGCCAGCAGCTTCGGGGGTAACTATGGCTACACCTTC
TRBD2 | TRBJ2-1 | TRBV27 | - | CASSGTSGSSEQFF | TGTGCCAGCAGTGGGACTAGCGGGAGTAGTGAGCAGTTCTTC
- | TRBJ1-1 | TRBV20-1 | - | CSARTDRFGDTEAFF | TGCAGTGCTAGAACTGATCGCTTTGGCGACACTGAAGCTTTCTTT
- | TRBJ1-5 | TRBV6-2/TRBV6-3 | - | CASSYSRIPQHF | TGTGCCAGCAGTTACTCGAGAATACCCCAGCATTTT
TRBD1 | TRBJ1-1 | TRBV12-3/TRBV12-4 | - | CASKLQGITEAFF | TGTGCCAGCAAGTTACAGGGGATTACTGAAGCTTTCTTT
- | TRBJ2-3 | TRBV9 | - | CASSGLTDTQYF | TGTGCCAGCAGCGGCCTCACAGATACGCAGTATTTT
- | TRBJ2-1 | TRBV6-5 | - | CASVSSYNEQFF | TGTGCCAGCGTGAGCTCCTACAATGAGCAGTTCTTC
TRBD2 | TRBJ2-4 | TRBV7-8 | - | CASSLAWGGIQYF | TGTGCCAGCAGCTTAGCTTGGGGGGGCATTCAGTACTTC
- | TRBJ2-1 | TRBV29-1 | - | CSVERGGPRVYNEQFF | TGCAGCGTTGAAAGGGGGGGTCCCCGAGTCTACAATGAGCAGTTCTTC
- | TRBJ1-1 | TRBV3-1 | - | CASSQGGSSEAFF | TGTGCCAGCAGCCAAGGAGGTAGTAGTGAAGCTTTCTTT
- | TRBJ1-1 | TRBV27 | - | CASSLSWEGYTEAFF | TGTGCCAGCAGTTTATCGTGGGAAGGGTACACTGAAGCTTTCTTT
TRBD1 | TRBJ2-1 | TRBV4-1 | - | CASSHVPGRWGQGSNEQFF | TGCGCCAGCAGCCACGTACCCGGCCGGTGGGGACAGGGGTCCAATGAGCAGTTCTTC
TRBD2 | TRBJ2-7 | TRBV24-1 | - | CATSGATSGAYDEQYF | TGTGCCACCAGTGGGGCTACTAGCGGGGCTTACGACGAGCAGTACTTC
TRBD1 | TRBJ2-3 | TRBV9 | - | CASSDRGDTQYF | TGTGCCAGCAGCGACAGGGGAGATACGCAGTATTTT
- | TRBJ2-7 | TRBV27 | - | CASQNNAYEQYF | TGTGCCAGCCAAAATAACGCCTACGAGCAGTACTTC
- | TRBJ2-7 | TRBV6-5 | - | CASSSLGPRAYEQYF | TGTGCCAGCAGTTCCTTGGGGCCCCGCGCCTACGAGCAGTACTTC
- | TRBJ2-2 | TRBV20-1 | - | CSALTGNGIVTGELFF | TGCAGTGCTCTCACAGGGAACGGGATCGTCACCGGGGAGCTGTTTTTT
TRBD2 | TRBJ2-6 | TRBV4-1 | - | CASSQLQRRGGGGANVLTF | TGCGCCAGCAGCCAACTGCAGAGACGCGGGGGTGGTGGGGCCAACGTCCTGACTTTC
- | TRBJ2-5 | TRBV6-2/TRBV6-3 | - | CASTSARETQYF | TGTGCCAGCACCTCTGCCCGGGAGACCCAGTACTTC
TRBD2 | TRBJ2-2 | TRBV7-9 | - | CASSPGTSGRDPNTGELFF | TGTGCCAGCAGCCCAGGGACTAGCGGGAGGGATCCGAACACCGGGGAGCTGTTTTTT
- | TRBJ2-1 | TRBV2 | - | CASSDWNNEQFF | TGTGCCAGCAGTGATTGGAACAATGAGCAGTTCTTC
- | TRBJ2-7 | TRBV29-1 | - | CSVVLGGEQYF | TGCAGCGTTGTACTGGGGGGCGAGCAGTACTTC
TRBD2 | TRBJ2-7 | TRBV24-1 | - | CATSGSGTYEQYF | TGTGCCACCAGTGGTAGCGGGACCTACGAGCAGTACTTC
TRBD1 | TRBJ2-7 | TRBV9 | - | CASSVGGAGGSYEQYF | TGTGCCAGCAGCGTAGGTGGGGCAGGGGGCTCCTACGAGCAGTACTTC
- | TRBJ2-3 | TRBV29-1 | once | CSVAGSEGTDTQYF | TGCAGCGTTGCCGGGTCCGAGGGTACAGATACGCAGTATTTT
- | TRBJ2-1 | TRBV5-1 | - | CASSLEGHSSYNEQFF | TGCGCCAGCAGCTTGGAGGGGCACAGCTCCTACAATGAGCAGTTCTTC
TRBD2 | TRBJ2-3 | TRBV4-1 | - | CASSQVGAGDEYF | TGCGCCAGCAGCCAAGTTGGAGCGGGAGACGAATATTTT